This TCR beta chain appears in the sequencing data of a study of blood T cell repertoires in COVID-19. Clones were sequenced by immunoSEQ multiplex PCR, and TCRdb holds only the in-frame ones, with some missing. The sample shows fewer than 300,000 clones, 75% to 90% of them seen only once. CDR3 length: 14 residues. V gave up 4 bases and J gave up 9 bases; unmatched junction bases: 8. Per germline, CDR1 LNHDA and CDR2 SQIVND (reference sequence). This chain links TRBV19 with TRBJ1-5, with 8 nucleotides matching TRBD1. The sequence was collected from a woman aged 45 to 65 with COVID-19, enrolled during active disease. The specimen sequenced was peripheral blood. The CDR3 spells CASSTRQGRGPQHF. The CDR3 nucleotides read TGTGCCAGTAGTACGCGACAGGGGCGGGGGCCCCAGCATTTT.